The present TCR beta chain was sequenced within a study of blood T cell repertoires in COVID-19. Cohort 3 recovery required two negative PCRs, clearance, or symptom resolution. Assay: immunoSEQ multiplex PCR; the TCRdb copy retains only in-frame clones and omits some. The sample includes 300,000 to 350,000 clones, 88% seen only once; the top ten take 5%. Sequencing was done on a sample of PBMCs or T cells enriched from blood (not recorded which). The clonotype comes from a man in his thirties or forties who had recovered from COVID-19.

DNA for the CDR3: TGTGCCAGTTCCAGCCGGGACAGAGGAAACACCATATATTTT. It codes for CASSSRDRGNTIYF. The gene calls are TRBV19 and TRBJ1-3; 7 positions agree with TRBD1. V trimming: 8 bases; J trimming: 4 bases; junction bases outside the gene matches: 8. CDR1 LNHDA and CDR2 SQIVND come from the germline V gene (reference sequence). The CDR3 contains 14 residues.